The clone carrying this TCR beta chain was counted at least ten times. Antigen: not known. These data come from a study of CD8+ T cells in alopecia areata. Looking at the study overall: Twice daily, treated patients received 5 to 10 mg of oral tofacitinib. Whole-study findings and limits: The study found TCR sharing across patients less clear than in mice, possibly for HLA reasons. Scalp lesions, especially in alopecia totalis/universalis, had higher clonality than normal scalp.

The CDR3 runs to 15 residues. V lost 0 bases to trimming and J lost 4 bases, with 11 bases between them. CDR1 is SGHRS and CDR2 is YFSETQ in the germline V gene. RNA was isolated and reverse transcribed to cDNA, the sequencing template. The method was immunoSEQ multiplex PCR; TCRdb's version includes in-frame clones alone and lacks a portion of them. The profile shows approximately 65,000 clones, around half of them singletons. PBMCs were stained for CD3, CD4 and CD8, and CD4+ and CD8+ T cells were sorted. Sequenced material: CD8+ T cells sorted from blood, taken at week 0. This TCR came from a human donor with alopecia areata. V usage is TRBV5-1 and J usage is TRBJ2-1; D is unresolved. The CDR3 loop is CASSLGTGLYNEQFF. The CDR3 nucleotides are TGCGCCAGCAGCTTGGGGACGGGCCTATACAATGAGCAGTTCTTC.